These T cell receptor beta chains were read from a single sample in a study of blood T cell repertoires in COVID-19. Libraries were prepared by immunoSEQ multiplex PCR; TCRdb keeps only in-frame clonotypes and omits some of them. Of about 38,000 clones in the sample, around 90% were seen once. The source material was peripheral blood. The receptors come from a man in his fifties or sixties with active or convalescent COVID-19. CDR3s include the opening cysteine and the closing phenylalanine or tryptophan. The D gene is left open where the match is weak.

j_call d_call v_call cdr3_nt cdr3_aa
TRBJ2-5 TRBD2 TRBV5-6 TGTGCCAGCAGCTCCCGACTAGCGGGAGACTGGGAGACCCAGTACTTC CASSSRLAGDWETQYF
TRBJ1-5 TRBD1 TRBV6-5 TGTGCCAGCAGTCACGGGACAGGGGGCAATCAGCCCCAGCATTTT CASSHGTGGNQPQHF
TRBJ1-5 TRBD1 TRBV9 TGTGCCAGCAGCACCACGGGACAGAAAAATCAGCCCCAGCATTTT CASSTTGQKNQPQHF
TRBJ1-1 TRBD1 TRBV2 TGTGCCAGCTTTAAGGGGGCCTGGGTTGAAGCTTTCTTT CASFKGAWVEAFF
TRBJ2-1 - TRBV10-3 TGTGCCACCGCGGGTGGGGTTTCCTACAATGAGCAGTTCTTC CATAGGVSYNEQFF
TRBJ2-3 TRBD2 TRBV7-6 TGTGCCAGCAGCTTATCGGGCGGGAGGGGAGATACGCAGTATTTT CASSLSGGRGDTQYF
TRBJ1-4 - TRBV2 TGTGCCAGCAGTGAGTCAGAGCGCTACCTCGATGCTGCAACTAATGAAAAACTGTTTTTT CASSESERYLDAATNEKLFF
TRBJ2-7 TRBD1 TRBV27 TGTGCCAGCAGTTCTCTCGGGACAGGGACCTCTCCCGAGCAGTACTTC CASSSLGTGTSPEQYF
TRBJ2-7 TRBD2 TRBV3-1/TRBV3-2 TGTGCCAGCAGCCATGGACTAGCGGGTTCCTACGAGCAGTACTTC CASSHGLAGSYEQYF
TRBJ2-3 TRBD2 TRBV24-1 TGTGCCACCAGTGATGGTACCGGACTAGCGGGCATCACAGATACGCAGTATTTT CATSDGTGLAGITDTQYF
TRBJ1-1 TRBD1 TRBV27 TGTGCCAGCAGTTTAGACAGGGGGCGTTTCCCGAACACTGAAGCTTTCTTT CASSLDRGRFPNTEAFF